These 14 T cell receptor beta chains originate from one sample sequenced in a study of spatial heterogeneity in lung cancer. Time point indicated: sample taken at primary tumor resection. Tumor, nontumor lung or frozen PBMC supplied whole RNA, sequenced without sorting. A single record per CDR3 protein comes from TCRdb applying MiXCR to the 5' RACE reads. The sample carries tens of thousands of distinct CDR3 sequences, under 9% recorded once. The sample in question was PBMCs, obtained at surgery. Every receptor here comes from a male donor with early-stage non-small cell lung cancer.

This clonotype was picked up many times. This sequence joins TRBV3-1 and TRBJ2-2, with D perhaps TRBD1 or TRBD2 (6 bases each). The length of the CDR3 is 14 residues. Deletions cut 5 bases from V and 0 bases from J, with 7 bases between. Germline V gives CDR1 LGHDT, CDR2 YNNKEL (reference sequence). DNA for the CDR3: TGTGCCAGCAGCGGGGGGCCGAACACCGGGGAGCTGTTTTTT. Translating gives CASSGGPNTGELFF.

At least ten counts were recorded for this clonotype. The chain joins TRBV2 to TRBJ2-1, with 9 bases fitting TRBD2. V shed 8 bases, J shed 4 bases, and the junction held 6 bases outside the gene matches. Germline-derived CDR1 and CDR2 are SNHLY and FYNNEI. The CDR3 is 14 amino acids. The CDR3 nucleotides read TGTGCCAGCGGGCGGGAGGGCCTATACAATGAGCAGTTCTTC. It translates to CASGREGLYNEQFF.

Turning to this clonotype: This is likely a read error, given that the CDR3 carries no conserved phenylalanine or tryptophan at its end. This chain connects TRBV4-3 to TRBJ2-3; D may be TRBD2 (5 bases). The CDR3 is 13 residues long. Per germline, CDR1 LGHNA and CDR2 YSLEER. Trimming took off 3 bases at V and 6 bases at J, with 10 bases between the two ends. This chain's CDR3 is CASSQGRGDTQYL. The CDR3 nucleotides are TGCGCCAGCAGCCAGGGGAGAGGGGATACGCAGTATTTA.

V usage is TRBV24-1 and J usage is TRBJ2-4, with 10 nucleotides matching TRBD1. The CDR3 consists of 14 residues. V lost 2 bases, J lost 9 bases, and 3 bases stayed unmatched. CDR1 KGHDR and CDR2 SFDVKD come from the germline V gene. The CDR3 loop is CATSDSRTGGIQYF. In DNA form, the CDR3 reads TGTGCCACCAGTGATTCGCGGACAGGGGGCATTCAGTACTTC.

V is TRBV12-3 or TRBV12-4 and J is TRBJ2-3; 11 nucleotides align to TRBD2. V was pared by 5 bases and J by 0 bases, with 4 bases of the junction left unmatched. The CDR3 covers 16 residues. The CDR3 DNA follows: TGTGCCAGCAGTGGGACTAGCGGAGATAGCACAGATACGCAGTATTTT. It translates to CASSGTSGDSTDTQYF.

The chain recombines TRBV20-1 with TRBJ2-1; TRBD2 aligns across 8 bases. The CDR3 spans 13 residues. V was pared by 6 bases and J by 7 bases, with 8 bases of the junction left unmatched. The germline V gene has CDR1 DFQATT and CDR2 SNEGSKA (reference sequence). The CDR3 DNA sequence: TGCAGTGCCGGGAAGTCGGGAGGGAATGAGCAGTTCTTC. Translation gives CSAGKSGGNEQFF.

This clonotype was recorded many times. The DNA of the CDR3 is TGTGCCAGCAAAGGGTCCGCCTACAATGAGCAGTTCTTC. It encodes CASKGSAYNEQFF. The V and J genes are TRBV3-1 and TRBJ2-1; D is unresolved. The CDR3 is 13 residues long. Germline V gene lookup returns CDR1 LGHDT and CDR2 YNNKEL (reference sequence). V lost 7 bases, J lost 2 bases, and 9 bases lay in between.

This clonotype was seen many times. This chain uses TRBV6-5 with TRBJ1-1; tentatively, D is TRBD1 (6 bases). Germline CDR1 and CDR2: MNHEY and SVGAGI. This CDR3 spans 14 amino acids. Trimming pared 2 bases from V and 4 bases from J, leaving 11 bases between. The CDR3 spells CASSYGTSFTEAFF. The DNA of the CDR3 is TGTGCCAGCAGTTACGGGACATCTTTCACTGAAGCTTTCTTT.

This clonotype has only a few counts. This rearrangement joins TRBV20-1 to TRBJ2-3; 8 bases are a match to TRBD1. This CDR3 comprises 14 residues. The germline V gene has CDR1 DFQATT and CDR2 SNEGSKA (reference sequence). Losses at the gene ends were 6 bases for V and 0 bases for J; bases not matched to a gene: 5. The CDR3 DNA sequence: TGCAGTGCGACCGGGACAGGTAGCACAGATACGCAGTATTTT. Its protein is CSATGTGSTDTQYF.

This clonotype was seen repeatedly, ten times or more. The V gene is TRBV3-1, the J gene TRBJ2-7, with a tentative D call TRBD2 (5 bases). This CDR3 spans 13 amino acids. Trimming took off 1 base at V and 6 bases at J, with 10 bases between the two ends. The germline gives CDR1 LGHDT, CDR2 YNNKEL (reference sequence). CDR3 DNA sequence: TGTGCCAGCAGCCAAGGTCGTGCGGGCGAGCAGTACTTC. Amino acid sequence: CASSQGRAGEQYF.

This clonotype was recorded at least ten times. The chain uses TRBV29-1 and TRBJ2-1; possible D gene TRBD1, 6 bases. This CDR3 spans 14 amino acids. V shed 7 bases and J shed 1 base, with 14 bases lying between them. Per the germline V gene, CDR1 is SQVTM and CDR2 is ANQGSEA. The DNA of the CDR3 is TGCAGCGGGAGCCGACAGGCTTCCTACAATGAGCAGTTCTTC. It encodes CSGSRQASYNEQFF.

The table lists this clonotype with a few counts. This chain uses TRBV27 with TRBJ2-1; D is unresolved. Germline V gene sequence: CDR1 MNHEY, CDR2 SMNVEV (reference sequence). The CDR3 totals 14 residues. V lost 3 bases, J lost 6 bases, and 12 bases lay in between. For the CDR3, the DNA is TGTGCCAGCAGTTTCGAGGCATTGAGCAATGAGCAGTTCTTC. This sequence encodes CASSFEALSNEQFF.

This chain's CDR3 is CASSPDSNQPQHF. CDR3 DNA: TGCGCCAGCAGCCCTGATAGCAATCAGCCCCAGCATTTT. The chain joins TRBV5-1 to TRBJ1-5; D is unclear. CDR3 size: 13 residues. Trimming pared 4 bases from V and 0 bases from J, leaving 5 bases between. Germline CDR1 SGHRS, CDR2 YFSETQ.

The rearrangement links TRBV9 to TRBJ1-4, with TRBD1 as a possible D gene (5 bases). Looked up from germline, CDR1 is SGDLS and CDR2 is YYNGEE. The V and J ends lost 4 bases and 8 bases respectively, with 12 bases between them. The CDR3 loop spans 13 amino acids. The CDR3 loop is CASSLGTGEKLFF. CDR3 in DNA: TGTGCCAGCAGCCTGGGGACCGGAGAAAAACTGTTTTTT.